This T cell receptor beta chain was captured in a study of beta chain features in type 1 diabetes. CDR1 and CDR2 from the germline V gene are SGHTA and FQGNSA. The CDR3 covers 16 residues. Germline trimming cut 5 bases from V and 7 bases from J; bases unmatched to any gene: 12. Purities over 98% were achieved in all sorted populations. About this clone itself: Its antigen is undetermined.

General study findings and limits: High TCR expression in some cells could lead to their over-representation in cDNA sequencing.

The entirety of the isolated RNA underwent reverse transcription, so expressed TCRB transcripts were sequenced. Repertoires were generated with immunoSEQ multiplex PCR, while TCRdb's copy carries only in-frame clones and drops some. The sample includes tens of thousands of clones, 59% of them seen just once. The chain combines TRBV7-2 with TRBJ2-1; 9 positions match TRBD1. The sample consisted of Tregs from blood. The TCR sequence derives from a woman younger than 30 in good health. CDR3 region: CASSVSGGQGWNEQFF. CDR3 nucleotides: TGTGCCAGCAGCGTTAGTGGGGGACAGGGCTGGAATGAGCAGTTCTTC. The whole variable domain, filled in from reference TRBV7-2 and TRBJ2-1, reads GAGVSQSPSNKVTEKGKDVELRCDPISGHTALYWYRQSLGQGLEFLIYFQGNSAPDKSGLPSDRFSAERTGGSVSTLTIQRTQQEDSAVYLCASSVSGGQGWNEQFFGPGTRLTVL.